This TCR beta chain emerged from a study of healthy donors' naive CD4 and CD8 T cells. Points from the study as a whole: The study did not address homeostatic proliferation effects in naive T cells. Chains were not paired, since alpha and beta were sequenced in bulk.

TCR libraries were built from about 500 ng of total RNA by linear amplification. MiXCR, run by TCRdb on the reads, gives a single entry per CDR3 protein. The data show around 200,000 distinct CDR3 sequences, with nearly 75% seen just once and roughly 2.4% held by the top ten. Naive CD4+ cells were sorted as CD4+CD8-CD45RO-CD45RA+; naive CD8+ as CD8+CD4-CD45RA+CD27bright. About this clonotype itself: Its antigen remains unidentified.

The receptor was isolated from a pool of human donors in good health; the sample pools cells from several healthy donors. Sequencing used naive CD4+ and CD8+ T cells sorted from blood, pooled from several donors.

The CDR3: CASRTGREATGELFF. The CDR3 bases are TGTGCCAGCAGAACGGGGCGGGAGGCCACCGGGGAGCTGTTTTTT. The chain joins TRBV6-2 or TRBV6-3 to TRBJ2-2; 8 bases align to TRBD2. The CDR3 is 15 amino acids. Germline CDR1 is MNHEY and CDR2 is SVGEGT. V gave up 6 bases and J gave up 4 bases; unmatched junction bases: 7.